These 22 T cell receptor beta chains were all obtained from the same sample, sequenced in a study of early T cells in non-severe SARS-CoV-2 infection. A single record per CDR3 protein comes from TCRdb applying MiXCR to the 5' RACE reads. Of over 55,000 distinct CDR3 sequences listed, approximately 10% were seen once; the top ten hold 1.2%. The sequenced material came from whole blood. These receptors all stem from an adult who was a healthcare worker with PCR-confirmed SARS-CoV-2 infection or an uninfected control (not recorded which).

This clonotype was observed many times. This chain links TRBV6-5 with TRBJ1-1; no definite D call. Germline V gives CDR1 MNHEY, CDR2 SVGAGI. V lost 4 bases and J 6 bases, leaving 15 bases between the germline ends. The CDR3 covers 14 residues. Written as DNA, the CDR3 is TGTGCCAGCAGTTTGAGAAGGTCGGACGCTGAAGCTTTCTTT. It translates to CASSLRRSDAEAFF.

The sample holds a few counts of this clonotype. The chain links TRBV4-1 to TRBJ2-2; no definite D call. Trimming cost V 4 bases and J 5 bases, with 17 bases left between them. CDR1 and CDR2 from the germline V gene are MGHRA and YSYEKL. The CDR3 is 16 amino acids. CDR3 DNA sequence: TGCGCCAGCAGCCCTCAATATAAACAGATAACCGGGGAGCTGTTTTTT. The encoded protein is CASSPQYKQITGELFF.

This clonotype has just a few counts. The chain employs TRBV5-4 and TRBJ2-2, with a tentative D call TRBD2 (6 bases). Germline V gene lookup returns CDR1 SGHNT and CDR2 YYREEE (reference sequence). There are 14 residues in the CDR3. The V end was cut by 4 bases, the J end by 7 bases, with 14 bases between. CDR3 residues: CASSKYGGDGELFF. For the CDR3, the DNA is TGTGCCAGCAGCAAGTACGGAGGGGACGGGGAGCTGTTTTTT.

The chain carries TRBV5-6 and TRBJ2-7; no clear D gene. The CDR3 has 11 residues. Germline V gene lookup returns CDR1 SGHDT and CDR2 YYEEEE. The germline V and J ends were trimmed by 0 bases and 4 bases, with 2 bases remaining between them. The CDR3 DNA reads TGTGCCAGCAGCTTGGGGTACGAGCAGTACGTC. Protein sequence: CASSLGYEQYV.

The rearrangement uses TRBV6-4 and TRBJ2-7; D ambiguous. CDR3 length: 16 amino acids. Trimming stripped 4 bases from V and 0 bases from J, with 16 bases between. Germline values: CDR1 MRHNA, CDR2 SNTAGT. In nucleotides, the CDR3 is TGTGCCAGCAGTGGACGCAACCACTCGATCTCCTACGAGCAGTACGTC. Protein: CASSGRNHSISYEQYV.

This clonotype has at least ten counts. The chain has TRBV7-2 and TRBJ1-1, with 10 bases that match TRBD1. The CDR3 runs 22 residues. In germline, CDR1 is SGHTA, CDR2 FQGNSA. The V gene end was trimmed by 5 bases and the J gene end by 0 bases; junction bases not matched to a gene: 24. The CDR3 loop reads CASSPEVGTGEMLGSMNTEAFF. In DNA form, the CDR3 reads TGTGCCAGCAGCCCGGAAGTCGGGACAGGGGAGATGTTGGGCAGCATGAACACTGAAGCTTTCTTT.

There are many counts of this clonotype. The chain recombines TRBV6-5 with TRBJ2-2; D gene unclear. The V and J ends lost 0 bases and 8 bases respectively, with 7 bases between them. In germline, CDR1 is MNHEY, CDR2 SVGAGI. The CDR3 totals 13 residues. CDR3 coding DNA: TGTGCCAGCAGTTACTCGCAGATGGGGGAGCTGTTTTTT. This gives the protein CASSYSQMGELFF.

This clonotype was counted a few times. This chain links TRBV7-2 with TRBJ2-1, with 8 nucleotides matching TRBD2. CDR1 and CDR2 (germline): SGHTA, FQGNSA. The CDR3 is made up of 19 amino acids. V trimming: 1 base; J trimming: 9 bases; junction bases outside the gene matches: 20. The CDR3 here is CASSLGFLVGTRRYAEQFF. Written as DNA, the CDR3 is TGTGCCAGCAGCTTAGGGTTTCTAGTCGGGACTAGGAGGTACGCTGAGCAGTTCTTC. Full variable domain (outside the CDR3, taken from reference TRBV7-2 and TRBJ2-1): GAGVSQSPSNKVTEKGKDVELRCDPISGHTALYWYRQSLGQGLEFLIYFQGNSAPDKSGLPSDRFSAERTGGSVSTLTIQRTQQEDSAVYLCASSLGFLVGTRRYAEQFFGPGTRLTVL.

The CDR3 nucleotides are TGTGCCAGCAGTGAGGCAGAGAATTACGAGCAGTACGTC. Its translation: CASSEAENYEQYV. This chain uses TRBV6-1 with TRBJ2-7; D is uncertain. CDR3 length equals 13 residues. Germline V lookup: CDR1 MNHNS, CDR2 SASEGT. The V and J ends lost 3 bases and 4 bases respectively, with 10 bases between them.

The table lists this clonotype with many counts. V usage is TRBV2 and J usage is TRBJ1-3; 8 bases fit TRBD1. CDR1 and CDR2 from the germline V gene are SNHLY and FYNNEI. The CDR3 length is 15 residues. V lost 5 bases, J lost 3 bases, and 6 bases stayed unmatched. The CDR3 reads CASSSTGAFGNTIYF. Written as DNA, the CDR3 is TGTGCCAGCAGTTCGACAGGGGCCTTTGGAAACACCATATATTTT.

This clonotype was seen repeatedly, ten times or more. The CDR3 DNA is TGCAGCGTTGACGACAGGGCTGGGGCTGAAGCTTTCTTT. Translated, it gives CSVDDRAGAEAFF. The V and J genes are TRBV29-1 and TRBJ1-1, with 7 positions matching TRBD1. This CDR3 has 13 residues. J was trimmed by 6 bases and V by 3 bases; bases with no gene match: 7. Germline V gives CDR1 SQVTM, CDR2 ANQGSEA. The whole variable domain, filled in from reference TRBV29-1 and TRBJ1-1, reads SAVISQKPSRDICQRGTSLTIQCQVDSQVTMMFWYRQQPGQSLTLIATANQGSEATYESGFVIDKFPISRPNLTFSTLTVSNMSPEDSSIYLCSVDDRAGAEAFFGQGTRLTVV.

This clonotype was detected a few times. The chain couples TRBV29-1 to TRBJ2-7, with D unresolved. The V gene's germline CDR1 is SQVTM and CDR2 ANQGSEA. V was pared by 3 bases and J by 4 bases, with 7 bases between. This CDR3 contains 11 residues. CDR3: CSVESGYEQYV. The DNA for the CDR3 is TGCAGCGTTGAGTCTGGGTACGAGCAGTACGTC.

The sample holds a few counts of this clonotype. The chain links TRBV19 to TRBJ2-2; D call uncertain. Trimming left V 0 bases short and J 1 base short, with 6 bases between. This CDR3 has 15 residues. Germline V CDR1 and CDR2: LNHDA, SQIVND (reference sequence). The CDR3 nucleotides are TGTGCCAGTAGTATAGATCCCTGGAACACCGGGGAGCTGTTTTTT. Amino acids: CASSIDPWNTGELFF.

This clonotype was found many times. This rearrangement joins TRBV7-9 to TRBJ1-5, with unresolved D. This CDR3 is built from 13 residues. Germline values: CDR1 SEHNR, CDR2 FQNEAQ (reference sequence). The V gene lost 6 bases and the J gene lost 3 bases, with 9 bases spanning the gap. CDR3 region: CASSPSSNQPQHF. The CDR3 DNA reads as TGTGCCAGCAGTCCATCCTCCAATCAGCCCCAGCATTTT.

The rearrangement uses TRBV15 and TRBJ1-6; 10 bases are shared with TRBD1. Germline V CDR1 and CDR2: LNHNV, YYDKDF (reference sequence). The CDR3 length is 16 residues. With 0 bases clipped from V and 10 bases from J, the junction kept 6 bases outside the gene matches. This CDR3 reads CATSRDDRGLESPLHF. CDR3 nucleotides: TGTGCCACCAGCAGAGATGACAGGGGGCTGGAATCACCCCTCCACTTT.

The table lists this clonotype with a few counts. This chain uses TRBV4-1 with TRBJ1-2; tentative D call: TRBD1 (6 bases). The CDR3 sequence is 17 residues long. CDR1 MGHRA and CDR2 YSYEKL come from the germline V gene. The V and J ends lost 3 bases and 2 bases respectively, with 19 bases between them. The CDR3 loop reads CASSHGIPGVYNYGYTF. As DNA, the CDR3 is TGCGCCAGCAGCCACGGGATTCCAGGGGTATACAACTATGGCTACACCTTC.

This clonotype has a handful of counts. The chain's CDR3 is CASSQGGYNQETQYF. CDR3 nucleotides: TGTGCCAGCAGCCAAGGGGGGTACAACCAAGAGACCCAGTACTTC. The chain combines TRBV3-1 with TRBJ2-5; D possibly uses TRBD1 or TRBD2 (5 bases each). The CDR3 extends over 15 amino acids. Germline V gives CDR1 LGHDT, CDR2 YNNKEL (reference sequence). With 1 base removed from V and 0 bases from J, the gap between germline ends came to 9 bases.

The rearrangement joins TRBV5-1 to TRBJ1-1, with 8 bases that match TRBD1. This CDR3 is 14 amino acids long. V lost 0 bases and J lost 6; bases outside the gene matches: 4. CDR1 and CDR2 from the germline V gene are SGHRS and YFSETQ. The CDR3 DNA is TGCGCCAGCAGCTTGGGGACAGGGAGCCCTGAAGCTTTCTTT. Its translation is CASSLGTGSPEAFF.

This clonotype was seen at least ten times. The chain recombines TRBV19 with TRBJ1-5; TRBD1 is a possible D gene (5 bases). V gave up 4 bases and J gave up 8 bases, with 24 bases separating them. Germline V CDR1 and CDR2: LNHDA, SQIVND (reference sequence). This CDR3 region has 17 residues. The CDR3 DNA reads TGTGCCAGTAGTACCCACCCTGACCGGGGCGACGGGGAGCCCCAGCATTTT. It translates to CASSTHPDRGDGEPQHF. The full variable domain, in which reference TRBV19 and TRBJ1-5 provide the parts outside the CDR3, is DGGITQSPKYLFRKEGQNVTLSCEQNLNHDAMYWYRQDPGQGLRLIYYSQIVNDFQKGDIAEGYSVSREKKESFPLTVTSAQKNPTAFYLCASSTHPDRGDGEPQHFGDGTRLSIL.

This clonotype was seen repeatedly, ten times or more. The chain uses TRBV5-1 and TRBJ2-3, with a tentative D call TRBD2 (6 bases). The CDR3 loop spans 14 amino acids. The germline V and J ends were trimmed by 3 bases and 3 bases, with 11 bases remaining between them. CDR1 SGHRS and CDR2 YFSETQ come from the germline V gene. CDR3 loop: CASSYGSGTDTQYF. CDR3 DNA sequence: TGCGCCAGCAGCTACGGTAGCGGAACAGATACGCAGTATTTT.

This clonotype was found many times. V usage is TRBV5-5 and J usage is TRBJ1-3; 7 nucleotides align to TRBD1. The germline V gene has CDR1 SGHKS and CDR2 YYEKEE (reference sequence). The CDR3 totals 14 residues. V was pared by 4 bases and J by 4 bases, with 5 bases of the junction left unmatched. The CDR3 loop is CASSPTGKGNTIYF. CDR3 bases: TGTGCCAGCAGCCCGACAGGGAAAGGAAACACCATATATTTT.

This CDR3 reads CAIIRATEAFF. The CDR3 region has the DNA TGTGCCATCATCAGGGCCACTGAAGCTTTCTTT. V gene TRBV12-3 or TRBV12-4 combines with J gene TRBJ1-1; perhaps TRBD1 as D (5 bases). V was shortened by 10 bases and J by 4 bases, with 10 bases between the two germline ends. The CDR3 has 11 amino acids.